This T cell receptor (beta chain) appears in the sequencing data of a study of monozygotic twins with inflammatory bowel disease. Study conclusions and caveats: Compared with healthy twins, IBD patients shared fewer clonotypes with others, especially with disease activity. IBD-affected twins scored below their healthy co-twins in TCRbeta diversity (inverse Simpson).

Each UMI harboured a 6-nucleotide sample barcode and was appended via template switching. From the 5' RACE reads, TCRdb lists one entry per CDR3 protein and no DNA. The table for this sample gives about 420,000 distinct CDR3 sequences. CDR1 SGHNT and CDR2 YYREEE come from the germline V gene (reference sequence). The CDR3 loop spans 16 amino acids. In the case of this clonotype: Its antigen is unknown.

The specimen was blood. The origin of this receptor is a human donor with ulcerative colitis or Crohn's disease, or a healthy co-twin of an affected twin (not recorded which). The gene calls are TRBV5-4 and TRBJ2-3; TCRdb lists TRBD2, though no DNA is available to test this call. CDR3 sequence reads: CASSSPTSRTTDTQYF. The whole variable domain, filled in from reference TRBV5-4 and TRBJ2-3, reads ETGVTQSPTHLIKTRGQQVTLRCSSQSGHNTVSWYQQALGQGPQFIFQYYREEENGRGNFPPRFSGLQFPNYSSELNVNALELDDSALYLCASSSPTSRTTDTQYFGPGTRLTVL.